Presented here are 10 T cell receptor beta chains from one specimen sequenced in a study of blood T cell repertoires in COVID-19. This table comes from immunoSEQ multiplex PCR, and its TCRdb copy is limited to in-frame clones, with some not included. The repertoire holds 250,000 to 300,000 clones, with approximately 82% as singletons. The sample taken for sequencing was peripheral blood. The receptors stem from a woman under 30 with acute or convalescent COVID-19.

J is TRBJ1-1 and V is TRBV12-3 or TRBV12-4; a weak D match, TRBD1 (6 bases). Trimming took off 3 bases at V and 3 bases at J, with 8 bases between the two ends. The CDR3 length is 13 residues. The CDR3 loop is CASSLRQDTEAFF. The CDR3 nucleotides read TGTGCCAGCAGTTTGAGACAGGACACTGAAGCTTTCTTT.

The chain recombines TRBV4-3 with TRBJ1-1; D remains unclear. The CDR3 is 16 amino acids. Germline V gene sequence: CDR1 LGHNA, CDR2 YSLEER. Trimming shortened V by 0 bases and J by 0 bases, and 11 bases separated the two germline ends. The CDR3 bases are TGCGCCAGCAGCCAAGATCGCGCAGGATTGAACACTGAAGCTTTCTTT. This gives the protein CASSQDRAGLNTEAFF.

This rearrangement joins TRBV18 to TRBJ1-2; D is unresolved. V was shortened by 2 bases and J by 2 bases, with 12 bases between the two germline ends. The CDR3 length is 15 residues. CDR1 is KGHSH and CDR2 is LQKENI in the germline V gene. CDR3 nucleotide sequence: TGTGCCAGCTCACCAGTGGAGACCATGAACTATGGCTACACCTTC. This encodes CASSPVETMNYGYTF.

A few counts support this clone. The J gene is TRBJ2-7, the V gene TRBV10-3; possibly TRBD1 for D (6 bases). This CDR3 has 13 residues. The V end was cut by 10 bases, the J end by 5 bases, with 18 bases between. In germline, CDR1 is ENHRY, CDR2 SYGVKD. The CDR3 spells CATMPAQGNEQYF. The CDR3 DNA reads as TGTGCCACCATGCCGGCACAGGGAAACGAGCAGTACTTC.

The rearrangement links TRBV6-5 to TRBJ2-5; D gene unclear. There are 15 residues in the CDR3. CDR1 and CDR2 from the germline V gene are MNHEY and SVGAGI. V was trimmed by 0 bases and J by 7 bases, leaving 15 bases between them. The CDR3 DNA reads as TGTGCCAGCAGTTACTCGACCGGAGCTACACGGACCCAGTACTTC. Translating it yields CASSYSTGATRTQYF.

The V gene is TRBV27, the J gene TRBJ1-1; weak D call: TRBD1 (6 bases). The CDR3 covers 16 residues. CDR1 MNHEY and CDR2 SMNVEV come from the germline V gene (reference sequence). V gave up 0 bases and J gave up 0 bases, with 11 bases separating them. CDR3 coding DNA: TGTGCCAGCAGTTTATCTAGGGGGGGGTTGAACACTGAAGCTTTCTTT. It yields the protein CASSLSRGGLNTEAFF.

This sequence joins TRBV18 and TRBJ1-2; tentative D call: TRBD1 (6 bases). Germline-derived CDR1 and CDR2 are KGHSH and LQKENI. With 3 bases removed from V and 1 base from J, the gap between germline ends came to 12 bases. The CDR3 runs to 15 residues. Written as DNA, the CDR3 is TGTGCCAGCTCACCTGACAGGACTAGTAACTATGGCTACACCTTC. Translating it yields CASSPDRTSNYGYTF.

V is TRBV7-9 and J is TRBJ1-2; 9 bases line up with TRBD1. The V segment lost 3 bases and the J segment 2 bases; nucleotides outside the gene matches: 1. Germline CDR1 and CDR2: SEHNR and FQNEAQ (reference sequence). This CDR3 region has 14 residues. The CDR3 sequence: CASSFGQGNYGYTF. The DNA for the CDR3 is TGTGCCAGCAGCTTCGGACAGGGGAACTATGGCTACACCTTC.

The CDR3 protein is CASSQGQSPLHF. As DNA, the CDR3 is TGCGCCAGCAGCCAAGGGCAGTCACCCCTCCACTTT. The chain is built from TRBV4-1 and TRBJ1-6; D gene ambiguous. CDR1 is MGHRA, CDR2 YSYEKL, per germline. The germline V and J ends were trimmed by 1 base and 10 bases, with 5 bases remaining between them. The CDR3 has 12 residues.

The V and J genes are TRBV7-8 and TRBJ1-2, with TRBD1 matching over 10 bases. Germline CDR1 reads SGHVS; CDR2 reads FQNEAQ. There are 14 residues in the CDR3. J was trimmed by 3 bases and V by 8 bases; bases with no gene match: 6. The CDR3 bases are TGTGCCAGCCTCCGGGACAGGGGTGACTATGGCTACACCTTC. Translating it yields CASLRDRGDYGYTF.